The clone carrying this TCR beta chain was picked up many times. Its matching antigen is unknown. This entry comes from a study of Graves' ophthalmopathy and Graves' hyperthyroidism. RNA served as the template for amplifying TCR beta CDR3 regions. RT-PCR in the first round used HTBI primers; a second-round multiplex PCR followed. TCRdb reprocessed the multiplex PCR reads via MiXCR and lists one record per CDR3 protein. In the table there are about 700,000 distinct CDR3 sequences, 40% of which are singletons. Study-wide results and limits: Distinction of ophthalmopathy from stable hyperthyroidism by a 13-signature model reached about 87% sensitivity and about 80% specificity. Detection in blood was also observed for most expanded thyroid clonotypes above 0.001 frequency.

Diagnosis used clinical symptoms, serum thyroxine, TRAb, thyroid ultrasound and orbital computed tomography. What supplied the PBMCs was roughly 11 ml of fresh peripheral blood. Trimming removed 2 bases at V and 3 bases at J, with 5 bases between. CDR1 is WNHNN and CDR2 is SYGVQD in the germline V gene (reference sequence). The CDR3 is made up of 13 amino acids. The source is an adult man with Graves' ophthalmopathy. This chain links TRBV10-1 with TRBJ1-5; D unclear. The sequencing sample was made of peripheral blood. DNA of the CDR3: TGCGCCAGCAGTGAGAACCCCAATCAGCCCCAGCATTTT. This sequence encodes CASSENPNQPQHF.